Below, one T cell receptor (beta chain) is given with its context. This clone was counted only a few times. Its specific antigen is unknown. No much larger clone is present one base from it, and per-base qualities are unavailable. The germline V gene (reference sequence) specifies LNHDA as CDR1 and SQIVND as CDR2. Germline trimming: 5 bases from V, 5 bases from J; junction bases outside gene matches: 12. The CDR3 spans 18 residues, from the cysteine through the phenylalanine. The sequence is cut down to CDR3 DNA, 54 bases in frame from base 1. In total, roughly 670 healthy bone marrow donors made up the cohort. At the time of sampling, all cohort members were nominally healthy, though unrecorded immune exposures were likely present. The donor was CMV seropositive and was included in the group of 250 to 300 seropositive cohort members. A peripheral blood sample was collected from each donor, and TCR beta sequencing was performed on peripheral blood mononuclear cells. The Qiagen DNeasy Blood Extraction Kit was used to extract genomic DNA from the blood cell samples.

The data are from a study of cytomegalovirus exposure and HLA in healthy donors (dated by TCRdb to the late 2010s). Describing the broader study: According to an earlier analysis of 450 to 650 of the donors, 150 million to 200 million T cells yielded roughly 110 million unique TCR beta sequences and 250 to 350 Gb of sequence data. Because of strong linkage in the cohort, five DR-DQ haplotypes were treated as single units for association and clustering. In a later analysis, previously published TCR beta repertoires from 666 donors were re-analyzed and high-resolution HLA genotyping was added so that TCR occurrence patterns could be studied. Among the approximately 400 genotyped donors, around 81% belonged to the genetic ancestry cluster associated with self-reported Caucasian donors. In the later analysis, no new phenotypic data were used to find candidate immune exposures; instead, reliance was placed on TCR beta sequences and their occurrence across donors. Both class I and class II loci were covered by HLA typing, at four-digit resolution. In a later genetic analysis, genome-wide SNP genotypes for about three fifths of the roughly 670 donors were used, and that subset was treated as a discovery cohort. The study profiled the T cell repertoires of about 640 subjects by immunosequencing and related them to cytomegalovirus serostatus. Roughly 310 gigabases of sequencing data and approximately 85 million unique TCR sequences were included in an early release covering around 650 HLA-typed donors. An earlier analysis of several hundred of the donors applied high-throughput TCR beta sequencing to assess whether each TCR beta V gene segment acted as functional or pseudogenic. Along with the roughly 700-subject first cohort, a separate validation cohort of over a hundred different subjects was used. The number of typed donors differed by locus: about 620-640 for A, B, C, DRB1 and DQB1; some 540 for DQA1; some 590 for DPA1; and some 470 for DPB1. High-throughput TCR immunosequencing, statistical association of individual TCRs with disease status, and machine learning were combined to predict cytomegalovirus infection status. All discovery cohort repertoires had been generated on a single sequencing platform. Donor age, sex, ethnicity and CMV serostatus were compiled together with the repertoire data. Across approximately 400 genotyped donors of the cohort, an average of about 240,000 unique TCR beta nucleotide sequences per donor were sequenced, and roughly a sixth of those sequences were non-productive. The aim of the study was to test whether cataloging public T cell receptors could identify signatures of past pathogen exposure. Results and caveats for the whole study, not just this receptor: A few of the identified cytomegalovirus-associated TCR beta chains were confirmed in vitro to be specific for cytomegalovirus antigens. Strong co-occurrence of HLA alleles, especially DR and DQ, made assigning TCR associations to individual alleles difficult. A further reported finding was that TCR beta sequences accurately predicted the HLA-A and HLA-B alleles for most subjects in the first cohort. In a later analysis, several top co-occurrence clusters were reported to appear linked to parvovirus B19, influenza, CMV and Epstein-Barr virus. In the study, some 160 TCR beta chains were listed as associated with cytomegalovirus. The earlier analysis of approximately 590 of the donors excluded 15 to 20 rarely observed V segments, including chromosome 9 orphons, because counts were too low. It was suggested by the authors that the approach could potentially be generalized to other disease states and immunological phenotypes. Because some donors lacked HLA typing at each locus, the association tests relied only on the typed subset. At a false discovery rate of 0.05, a later analysis linked about 17,000 TCR beta sequences to specific HLA alleles. A cluster of highly shared sequence variants was judged likely to represent a technical artifact of the sequencing pipeline. While some public TCRs were present in many individuals, most TCR sequences turned up only very rarely across donors. A later analysis found that TCR association rates varied across HLA loci, with DRB1 alleles showing the most associated TCRs and HLA-C alleles the fewest. According to a later analysis, most CMV-associated TCR beta chains appeared to be HLA-restricted, and the HLA associations seemed to be driven largely by CMV exposure. An earlier analysis of approximately 600 of the donors showed that most TCR beta V segments appeared in productive rearrangements either about 90% or about 30% of the time, which broadly matched IMGT annotations. In a later genetic analysis, fewer N-insertions in productive TCRs were reported among donors in an Asian-associated ancestry cluster than the 666-donor mean. Some IMGT-functional V segments, including TRBV6-2 and TRBV6-3, could not be told apart with the 87-base-pair reads, so those segments were excluded. Linkage disequilibrium might explain the correlated functional status among segregating V segments, but an unknown experimental factor could not be ruled out. The classifier was reported to diagnose cytomegalovirus status with high specificity and sensitivity in both the original and validation cohorts. In a later analysis, HLA-associated TCR beta chains showed more clonal expansion and lower generation probabilities than non-associated chains that were equally common. Immune exposure information for the cohort was limited to CMV serostatus. In this cohort, only TCR beta chains were sequenced, and detectable features were limited by the absence of alpha or paired-chain data. A later genetic analysis associated a missense DCLRE1C variant with V-gene and J-gene trimming of TCR beta chains, and an independent cohort replicated the association. Sequencing depth was assumed to be roughly uniform across donors in the presence/absence analyses, though that assumption may not hold.

To prepare the library, the immunoSEQ multiplex PCR assay was applied. A mixture of 60 forward primers for TCR Vbeta segments and 13 reverse primers for TCR Jbeta segments was used in the multiplex PCR. Amplification of the CDR3 region of rearranged TCR beta genes was performed with a multiplex PCR assay on genomic DNA. The Illumina HiSeq System was used to sequence the amplified TCR beta libraries as 87-base-pair reads. Per the source publication's procedure: In a later analysis, tens of millions of unique TCR beta chains were counted across the 650 to 750 repertoires, and roughly 10 million of these chains were shared by at least two donors. Raw reads were error-corrected and collapsed into unique sequences by a nearest-neighbor algorithm in which closely related sequences were merged to remove PCR and sequencing errors. Alignment of CDR3 sequences to IMGT reference sequences was used to assign V, D and J gene segments. For a sequence to be retained, a match of at least six nucleotides to both a V gene segment and a J gene segment was required. Rearrangements were classified as productive when the CDR3 lacked stop codons and remained in frame with V and J, and all other rearrangements were classified as non-productive. CDR3 was defined according to IMGT convention as the region running from the second conserved V-encoded cysteine to the conserved J-encoded phenylalanine. The earlier analysis of about 620 of the donors excluded sequences that lacked an unambiguous match to a single V gene segment. In an earlier analysis of roughly 600 of the donors, a V segment was called functional when productive rearrangements were above 56.7%, and segregating when the standard deviation between donors exceeded 5%. A statistical classification framework was built to diagnose cytomegalovirus status from the catalog of TCR beta chain sequences. In a later analysis, V and J genes were assigned by comparing TCR nucleotide sequences against IMGT/GENE-DB human TR gene sequences. A later analysis assigned CDR3 sequences and most-parsimonious VDJ recombination scenarios with the TCRdist pipeline. In a later analysis, every TCR beta chain was defined by the combination of its CDR3 amino acid sequence and its V-gene family, and reads without a unique V-gene family were dropped. A later analysis removed 550 to 700 highly shared, low-generation-probability nucleotide sequences to deal with suspected cross-contamination and a sequencing artifact. For each public chain, a later analysis derived a clonal expansion index from normalized ranks of inferred template counts within each repertoire. In a later analysis, generation probabilities were computed using a VDJ recombination model fitted to out-of-frame rearrangements, and the results were checked against IGoR. Hypergeometric tests were used in a later analysis to score TCR-TCR, TCR-HLA and TCR-CMV co-occurrence, with a repertoire-size bias correction applied to the TCR pairs. A later analysis estimated false discovery rates by permuting HLA or CMV assignments 20 times. In a later analysis, co-occurring TCRs were grouped with DBSCAN, and TCRdist sequence similarity was added when clustering was performed within HLA-allele-positive subsets. Co-occurrence clustering excluded repertoires with fewer than 30,000 or more than 120,000 public chains, plus five with anomalous nucleotide sharing. In TCRdb, the immuneACCESS table is reduced to in-frame sequences with V and J assigned. These tables do not hold every clone; where another copy was compared, an unresolved V gene accounts for under half, and the others remain unexplained. V and J calls and clone size follow that table, whereas D and trimming were derived from the DNA. The sample contains about 76,000 clones, around four fifths of them found a single time. Jointly, the top ten make up approximately 2.7% of the sample.

This clonotype originated in a male donor in good health and CMV-seropositive. The rearranged chain carries TRBV19 and TRBJ2-2, and 12 junction bases match TRBD2. The sample taken for sequencing was PBMCs. In nucleotide form, the sequence is TGTGCCAGTAGTCCAGGGACTAGCGGGCTTAGTTTTACCGGGGAGCTGTTTTTT. Its translation is CASSPGTSGLSFTGELFF.